One and the same sample provided the 25 T cell receptor beta chains below, sequenced in a study of blood T cell repertoires in COVID-19 (dated by TCRdb to 2020 to 2021). Libraries were built with the immunoSEQ multiplex PCR assay. This immuneACCESS table, as held by TCRdb, lists in-frame sequences with V and J called but not all clones. Of the missing ones, under half trace to an unresolved V gene in checked studies; the others have no known cause. Within this sample are about 49,000 clones, with 87% of them counted one time only. The ten largest clones capture about 2% of the sample. The material sequenced was peripheral blood. Receptors originate from a woman aged 80 or older with COVID-19, enrolled during active disease.

On this clone: One end of the junction fails to match germline, which may point to a read error. The chain is built from TRBV9 and TRBJ1-1; the match to TRBD1 covers 7 bases. The CDR3 runs 15 residues. Germline V gene sequence: CDR1 SGDLS, CDR2 YYNGEE. The CDR3 DNA reads TGTGCCAGCAGCCCAGGGGACAGCTTGAACGCTGAAGCTTTCTTT. Encoded protein: CASSPGDSLNAEAFF.

This rearrangement joins TRBV4-2 to TRBJ2-3; TRBD2 agrees at 7 bases. V was clipped by 1 base and J by 5 bases; unmatched bases: 9. Germline V gives CDR1 LGHNA, CDR2 YNFKEQ. This CDR3 comprises 16 residues. Written as DNA, the CDR3 is TGTGCCAGCAGCCAAGGAGTAGCGGGCGGACAAGATACGCAGTATTTT. It codes for CASSQGVAGGQDTQYF.

The chain couples TRBV25-1 to TRBJ2-3, with D possibly matching TRBD2 (6 bases). From germline, CDR1 is MGHDK and CDR2 SYGVNS. Trimming removed 4 bases from V and 0 bases from J, with 8 bases in between. The CDR3 loop spans 14 amino acids. The CDR3 protein is CASSAGRSTDTQYF. CDR3 DNA sequence: TGTGCCAGCAGTGCCGGGAGAAGCACAGATACGCAGTATTTT.

This clone appeared a single time. The CDR3 loop is CASSLTNNQPQHF. Written as DNA, the CDR3 is TGTGCCAGCAGTTTAACAAATAATCAGCCCCAGCATTTT. The chain carries TRBV28 and TRBJ1-5; D not resolved. The germline V gene has CDR1 MDHEN and CDR2 SYDVKM. The CDR3 extends over 13 amino acids. Trimming removed 2 bases from V and 4 bases from J, with 6 bases in between.

This sequence joins TRBV28 and TRBJ2-7, with D possibly being TRBD2 (6 bases). The CDR3 is made up of 14 amino acids. In germline, CDR1 is MDHEN, CDR2 SYDVKM. Deletions cut 3 bases from V and 2 bases from J, with 11 bases between. For the CDR3, the DNA is TGTGCCAGCAGTTTTAGCGGCAGAACCTACGAGCAGTACTTC. This sequence encodes CASSFSGRTYEQYF.

In its sample, this clone was seen once. The rearrangement joins TRBV28 to TRBJ1-6; D is undetermined. The CDR3 covers 14 residues. Per the germline V gene, CDR1 is MDHEN and CDR2 is SYDVKM. V was clipped by 3 bases and J by 4 bases, with 7 bases between them. This chain's CDR3 is CASSFGRYNSPLHF. As DNA, the CDR3 is TGTGCCAGCAGTTTTGGCAGATATAATTCACCCCTCCACTTT.

The CDR3 sequence: CASSLRLAVSYEQYF. In DNA form, the CDR3 reads TGTGCCAGCAGCTTGAGGCTAGCGGTCTCCTACGAGCAGTACTTC. The chain combines TRBV7-2 with TRBJ2-7; the match to TRBD2 covers 7 bases. The CDR3 spans 15 residues. CDR1 and CDR2 from the germline V gene are SGHTA and FQGNSA. Unmatched junction bases numbered 5, after V lost 3 bases and J lost 0 bases.

This chain joins TRBV13 and TRBJ1-4, with a weak D call TRBD1 (5 bases). The CDR3 spans 14 residues. Germline CDR1 PRHDT, CDR2 FYEKMQ (reference sequence). Trimming pared 2 bases from V and 6 bases from J, leaving 10 bases between. CDR3 DNA: TGTGCCAGCAGCTTACGACAGCGCGATGAAAAACTGTTTTTT. It translates to CASSLRQRDEKLFF.

The chain combines TRBV7-9 with TRBJ2-3; 9 nucleotides line up with TRBD1. CDR1 and CDR2 (germline): SEHNR, FQNEAQ (reference sequence). V shed 4 bases, J shed 3 bases, and the junction held 11 bases outside the gene matches. The CDR3 is made up of 17 amino acids. CDR3 sequence (DNA): TGTGCCAGCAGCTCTTCCGGGACAGGGAGGCTTACAGATACGCAGTATTTT. Its protein product is CASSSSGTGRLTDTQYF.

This clone was picked up one time. The rearrangement uses TRBV27 and TRBJ1-4, with D unresolved. The CDR3 has 18 residues. The germline gives CDR1 MNHEY, CDR2 SMNVEV (reference sequence). The germline V and J ends were trimmed by 2 bases and 5 bases, with 21 bases remaining between them. The CDR3 DNA sequence: TGTGCCAGCAGTTTACCTGGGATGACGGGAAGTCCAAATGAAAAACTGTTTTTT. This encodes CASSLPGMTGSPNEKLFF.

This sequence joins TRBV5-8 and TRBJ1-1; D call uncertain. Germline V gives CDR1 SGHTS, CDR2 YDEGEE. The V end was cut by 2 bases, the J end by 2 bases, with 10 bases between. The CDR3 is 14 residues long. DNA for the CDR3: TGTGCCAGCAGCTTTGGGCTGACCAACACTGAAGCTTTCTTT. This gives the protein CASSFGLTNTEAFF.

V and J are TRBV29-1 and TRBJ1-1; 9 bases match TRBD1. After removal of 2 bases from V and 7 bases from J, the junction contained 11 bases not matched to a gene. CDR1 and CDR2 from the germline V gene are SQVTM and ANQGSEA. There are 15 residues in the CDR3. The CDR3 here is CSVETSGQGTFEAFF. In nucleotides, the CDR3 is TGCAGCGTTGAAACTTCGGGACAGGGAACCTTTGAAGCTTTCTTT.

The J gene is TRBJ2-1, the V gene TRBV14; 8 bases fit TRBD1. Germline CDR1 SGHDN, CDR2 FVKESK. V gave up 0 bases and J gave up 3 bases; unmatched junction bases: 16. This CDR3 spans 20 amino acids. The CDR3 region is CASSQDSVDRVRSLYNEQFF. As DNA, the CDR3 is TGTGCCAGCAGCCAAGATTCGGTGGACAGGGTTCGATCCCTCTACAATGAGCAGTTCTTC. The full variable domain, in which reference TRBV14 and TRBJ2-1 provide the parts outside the CDR3, is EAGVTQFPSHSVIEKGQTVTLRCDPISGHDNLYWYRRVMGKEIKFLLHFVKESKQDESGMPNNRFLAERTGGTYSTLKVQPAELEDSGVYFCASSQDSVDRVRSLYNEQFFGPGTRLTVL.

The chain joins TRBV27 to TRBJ1-2; tentative D call: TRBD1 (5 bases). This CDR3 is 13 amino acids long. V dropped 10 bases and J dropped 4 bases, with 16 bases sitting between them. Germline V CDR1 and CDR2: MNHEY, SMNVEV (reference sequence). CDR3 DNA sequence: TGTGCCACCAACCGGGGGTACGGCTATGGCTACACCTTC. Protein product: CATNRGYGYGYTF.

The V and J genes are TRBV19 and TRBJ1-6; 8 bases agree with TRBD1. The CDR3 is 16 amino acids. V was clipped by 6 bases and J by 9 bases; unmatched bases: 13. Germline V gene sequence: CDR1 LNHDA, CDR2 SQIVND (reference sequence). CDR3 in DNA: TGTGCCAGTAGCCACCGGGACAGGAGAGTAAGTTCACCCCTCCACTTT. As protein: CASSHRDRRVSSPLHF.

CDR3 nucleotides: TGTGCCAGCGCGCGGGACAGCACTAACTATGGCTACACCTTC. Its translation is CASARDSTNYGYTF. The chain recombines TRBV19 with TRBJ1-2, with 7 nucleotides matching TRBD1. Germline lookup yields CDR1 LNHDA and CDR2 SQIVND (reference sequence). This CDR3 comprises 14 residues. The J segment lost 0 bases and the V segment lost 9 bases, leaving 7 bases of the junction unmatched.

V is TRBV5-1 and J is TRBJ1-4, with TRBD1 identical over 10 bases. Per germline, CDR1 SGHRS and CDR2 YFSETQ. This CDR3 is built from 16 residues. V lost 0 bases, J lost 12 bases, and 11 bases stayed unmatched. CDR3 sequence reads: CASSLGQGAPGGQLFF. CDR3 sequence (DNA): TGCGCCAGCAGCTTGGGACAGGGGGCGCCTGGAGGTCAACTGTTTTTT. The full variable domain, in which reference TRBV5-1 and TRBJ1-4 provide the parts outside the CDR3, is KAGVTQTPRYLIKTRGQQVTLSCSPISGHRSVSWYQQTPGQGLQFLFEYFSETQRNKGNFPGRFSGRQFSNSRSEMNVSTLELGDSALYLCASSLGQGAPGGQLFFGSGTQLSVL.

CDR3 protein: CASSEGRRVDEQYF. The CDR3 bases are TGTGCCAGCAGTGAAGGTAGGCGGGTCGACGAGCAGTACTTC. The rearrangement joins TRBV6-1 to TRBJ2-7; D may be TRBD2 (5 bases). CDR3 size: 14 residues. Germline loops: CDR1 MNHNS, CDR2 SASEGT. Trimming left V 1 base short and J 5 bases short, with 12 bases between.

The V gene is TRBV10-3, the J gene TRBJ1-1; D is unclear. The CDR3 consists of 12 residues. The V and J ends lost 4 bases and 1 base respectively, with 4 bases between them. The germline CDR1 and CDR2 sequences are ENHRY and SYGVKD. The DNA of the CDR3 is TGTGCCATCAGTGGGCAGAACACTGAAGCTTTCTTT. This codes for CAISGQNTEAFF.

The genes are TRBV5-5 and TRBJ1-5; D call uncertain. The germline V gene has CDR1 SGHKS and CDR2 YYEKEE (reference sequence). The length of the CDR3 is 14 residues. The V gene lost 2 bases and the J gene lost 1 base, with 7 bases spanning the gap. The DNA for the CDR3 is TGTGCCAGCAGCTTAAGAGAGAGCAATCAGCCCCAGCATTTT. It translates to CASSLRESNQPQHF.

This chain links TRBV7-2 with TRBJ2-5; 9 bases map to TRBD1. The CDR3 contains 15 residues. With V trimmed by 5 bases and J by 5 bases, 9 bases remained unmatched. Germline CDR1 is SGHTA and CDR2 is FQGNSA. In DNA form, the CDR3 reads TGTGCCAGCAGCCCAGGACAGGGGAGGTCGGAGACCCAGTACTTC. Translation: CASSPGQGRSETQYF.

The gene calls are TRBV2 and TRBJ1-2; possible D gene TRBD1, 6 bases. Per germline, CDR1 SNHLY and CDR2 FYNNEI. The CDR3 has 12 residues. V shed 7 bases and J shed 7 bases, with 13 bases lying between them. CDR3 DNA sequence: TGTGCCAGCACAGGGGCACAGGGTGGCTACACCTTC. Translated: CASTGAQGGYTF.

The J gene is TRBJ2-2, the V gene TRBV7-2; 8 bases are shared with TRBD2. V dropped 1 base and J dropped 2; count of bases not matched to a gene: 3. Per the germline V gene, CDR1 is SGHTA and CDR2 is FQGNSA. CDR3 length equals 16 residues. The CDR3 nucleotides are TGTGCCAGCAGCTTAGAGGTAGCGGGAAACACCGGGGAGCTGTTTTTT. Translation gives CASSLEVAGNTGELFF.

This chain uses TRBV5-1 with TRBJ2-3; the D gene is possibly TRBD2 (6 bases). The CDR3 is 15 residues long. Trimming left V 2 bases short and J 1 base short, with 11 bases between. CDR1 and CDR2 from the germline V gene are SGHRS and YFSETQ. DNA of the CDR3: TGCGCCAGCAGCTTTGCGGGAATGGGCACAGATACGCAGTATTTT. Translated, it gives CASSFAGMGTDTQYF.

V is TRBV2 and J is TRBJ1-6; possible D gene TRBD1, 6 bases. Germline lookup yields CDR1 SNHLY and CDR2 FYNNEI. This CDR3 has 14 amino acids. Trimming pared 4 bases from V and 6 bases from J, leaving 10 bases between. The CDR3 sequence is CASSAGQINSPLHF. CDR3 DNA sequence: TGTGCCAGCAGTGCAGGACAGATTAATTCACCCCTCCACTTT. Full variable domain (remainder filled in from reference TRBV2 and TRBJ1-6): EPEVTQTPSHQVTQMGQEVILRCVPISNHLYFYWYRQILGQKVEFLVSFYNNEISEKSEIFDDQFSVERPDGSNFTLKIRSTKLEDSAMYFCASSAGQINSPLHFGNGTRLTVT.